One T cell receptor (beta chain) is described in this entry. Its antigen is still unknown. The data stem from a study of chemoradiotherapy in HPV16-positive cancers. Study-wide findings and caveats: Candidate HPV-specific clones and E7-related TCR motifs grew in tumor during treatment.

TCRdb's table, derived via immunoSEQ multiplex PCR, lists solely in-frame clones and lacks some. Of some 1,300 clones in the sample, around 82% were seen once. Germline lookup yields CDR1 GTSNPN and CDR2 SVGIG (reference sequence). CDR3 length: 12 amino acids. Trimming removed 1 base from V and 2 bases from J, with 5 bases in between. The chain carries TRBV30 and TRBJ2-5, with D unresolved. The sample in question was tumor tissue, obtained from a patient who underwent chemoradiotherapy. The TCR originated in a human donor with HPV-associated anogenital cancer. CDR3 residues: CAWSDAQETQYF. For the CDR3, the DNA is TGTGCCTGGAGTGACGCACAAGAGACCCAGTACTTC.